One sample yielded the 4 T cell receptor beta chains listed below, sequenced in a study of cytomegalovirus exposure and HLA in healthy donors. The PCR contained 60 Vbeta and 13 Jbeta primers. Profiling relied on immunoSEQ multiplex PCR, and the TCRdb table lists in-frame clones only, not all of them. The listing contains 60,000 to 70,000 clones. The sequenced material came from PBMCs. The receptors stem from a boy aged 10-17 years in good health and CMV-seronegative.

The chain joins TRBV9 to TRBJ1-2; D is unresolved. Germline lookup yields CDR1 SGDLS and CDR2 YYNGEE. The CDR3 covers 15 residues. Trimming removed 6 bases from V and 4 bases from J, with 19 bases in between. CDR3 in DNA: TGTGCCAGCAACAACCCCCAGAGGTCGGCCTATGGCTACACCTTC. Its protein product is CASNNPQRSAYGYTF.

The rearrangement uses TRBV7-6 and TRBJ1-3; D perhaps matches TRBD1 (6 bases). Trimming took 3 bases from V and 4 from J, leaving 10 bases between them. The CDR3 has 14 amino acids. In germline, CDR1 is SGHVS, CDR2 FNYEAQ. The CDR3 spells CASSFTGIGNTIYF. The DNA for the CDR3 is TGTGCCAGCAGCTTTACAGGGATCGGAAACACCATATATTTT.

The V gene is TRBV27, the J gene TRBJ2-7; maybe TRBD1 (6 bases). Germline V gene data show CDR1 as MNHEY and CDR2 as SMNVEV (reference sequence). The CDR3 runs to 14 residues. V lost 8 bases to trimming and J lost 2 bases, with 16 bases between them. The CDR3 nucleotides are TGTGCCAGCCATAGTGGCAGGGACACCTACGAGCAGTACTTC. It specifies CASHSGRDTYEQYF.

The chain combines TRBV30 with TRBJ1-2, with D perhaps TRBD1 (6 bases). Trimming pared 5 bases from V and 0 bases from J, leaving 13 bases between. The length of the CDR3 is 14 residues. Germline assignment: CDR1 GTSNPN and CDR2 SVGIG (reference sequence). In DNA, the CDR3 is TGTGCCTGGGCACGAGGGGGGGCTAACTATGGCTACACCTTC. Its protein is CAWARGGANYGYTF.